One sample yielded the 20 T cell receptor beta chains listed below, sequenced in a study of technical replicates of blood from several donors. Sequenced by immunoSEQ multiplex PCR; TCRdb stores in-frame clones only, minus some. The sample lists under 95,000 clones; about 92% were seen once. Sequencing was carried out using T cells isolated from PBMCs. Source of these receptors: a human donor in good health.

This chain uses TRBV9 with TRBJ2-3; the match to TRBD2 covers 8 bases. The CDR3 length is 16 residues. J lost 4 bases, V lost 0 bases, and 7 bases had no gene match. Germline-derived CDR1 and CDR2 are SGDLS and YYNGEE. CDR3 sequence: CASSVGRGAGADTQYF. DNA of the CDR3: TGTGCCAGCAGCGTAGGTAGGGGAGCGGGAGCAGATACGCAGTATTTT. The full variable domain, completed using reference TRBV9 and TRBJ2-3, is DSGVTQTPKHLITATGQRVTLRCSPRSGDLSVYWYQQSLDQGLQFLIQYYNGEERAKGNILERFSAQQFPDLHSELNLSSLELGDSALYFCASSVGRGAGADTQYFGPGTRLTVL.

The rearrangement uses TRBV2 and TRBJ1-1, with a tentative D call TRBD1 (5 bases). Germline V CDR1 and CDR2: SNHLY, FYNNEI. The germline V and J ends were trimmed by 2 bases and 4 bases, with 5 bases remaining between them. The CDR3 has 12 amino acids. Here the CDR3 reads CASSEQGTEAFF. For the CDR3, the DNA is TGTGCCAGCAGTGAACAGGGCACTGAAGCTTTCTTT.

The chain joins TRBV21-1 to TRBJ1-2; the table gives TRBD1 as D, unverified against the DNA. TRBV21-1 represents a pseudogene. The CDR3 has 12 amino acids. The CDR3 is CASSKEGDGYTF. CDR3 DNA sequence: TGTGCCAGCAGCAAAGAAGGGGATGGCTACACCTTC.

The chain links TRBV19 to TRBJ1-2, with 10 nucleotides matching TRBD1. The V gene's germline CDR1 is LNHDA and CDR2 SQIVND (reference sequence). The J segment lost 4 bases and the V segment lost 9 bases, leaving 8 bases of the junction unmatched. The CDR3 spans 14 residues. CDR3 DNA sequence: TGTGCCAGCGGGACAGGGGCGACAATCTATGGCTACACCTTC. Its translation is CASGTGATIYGYTF. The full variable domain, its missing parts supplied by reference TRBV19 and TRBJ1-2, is DGGITQSPKYLFRKEGQNVTLSCEQNLNHDAMYWYRQDPGQGLRLIYYSQIVNDFQKGDIAEGYSVSREKKESFPLTVTSAQKNPTAFYLCASGTGATIYGYTFGSGTRLTVV.

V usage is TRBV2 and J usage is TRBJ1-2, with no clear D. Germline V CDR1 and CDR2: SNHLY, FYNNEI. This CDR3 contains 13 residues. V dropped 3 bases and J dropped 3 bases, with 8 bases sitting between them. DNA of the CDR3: TGTGCCAGCAGTGAGTCCTCTCACTATGGCTACACCTTC. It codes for CASSESSHYGYTF.

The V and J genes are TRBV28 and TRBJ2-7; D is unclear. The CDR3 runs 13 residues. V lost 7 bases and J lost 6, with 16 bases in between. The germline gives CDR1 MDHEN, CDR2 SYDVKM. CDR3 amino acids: CASKLQSSGEQYF. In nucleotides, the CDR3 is TGTGCCAGCAAGTTGCAGTCAAGTGGCGAGCAGTACTTC.

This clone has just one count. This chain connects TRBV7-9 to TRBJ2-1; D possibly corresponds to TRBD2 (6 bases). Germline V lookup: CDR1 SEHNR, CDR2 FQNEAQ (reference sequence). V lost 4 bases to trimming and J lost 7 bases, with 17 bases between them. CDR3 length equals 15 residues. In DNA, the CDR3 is TGTGCCAGCAGCTCCGCGGGGTGGGGCGGGAATGAGCAGTTCTTC. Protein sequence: CASSSAGWGGNEQFF.

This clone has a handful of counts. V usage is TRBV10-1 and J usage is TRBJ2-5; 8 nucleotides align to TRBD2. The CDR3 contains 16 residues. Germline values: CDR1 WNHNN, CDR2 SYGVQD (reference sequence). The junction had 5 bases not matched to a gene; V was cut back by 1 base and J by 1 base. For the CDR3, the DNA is TGCGCCAGCAGTGAGTTATCAACTAGCGGCCAAGAGACCCAGTACTTC. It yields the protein CASSELSTSGQETQYF.

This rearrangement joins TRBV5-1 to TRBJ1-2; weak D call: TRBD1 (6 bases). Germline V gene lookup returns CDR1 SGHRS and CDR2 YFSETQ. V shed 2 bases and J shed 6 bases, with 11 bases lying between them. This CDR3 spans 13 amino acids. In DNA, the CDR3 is TGCGCCAGCAGCTTCTCAGGGGTGGATGGCTACACCTTC. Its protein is CASSFSGVDGYTF.

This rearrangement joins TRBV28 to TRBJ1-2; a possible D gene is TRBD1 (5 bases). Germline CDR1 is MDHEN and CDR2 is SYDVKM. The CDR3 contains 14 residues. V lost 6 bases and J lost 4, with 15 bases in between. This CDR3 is CASRRKGLSYGYTF. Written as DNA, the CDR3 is TGTGCCAGCAGAAGAAAGGGGCTCTCCTATGGCTACACCTTC.

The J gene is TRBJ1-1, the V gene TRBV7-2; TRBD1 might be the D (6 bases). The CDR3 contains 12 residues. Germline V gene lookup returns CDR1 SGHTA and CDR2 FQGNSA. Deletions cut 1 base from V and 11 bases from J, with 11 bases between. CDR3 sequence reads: CASSLDKGGAFF. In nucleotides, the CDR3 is TGTGCCAGCAGCTTAGATAAGGGGGGGGCTTTCTTT.

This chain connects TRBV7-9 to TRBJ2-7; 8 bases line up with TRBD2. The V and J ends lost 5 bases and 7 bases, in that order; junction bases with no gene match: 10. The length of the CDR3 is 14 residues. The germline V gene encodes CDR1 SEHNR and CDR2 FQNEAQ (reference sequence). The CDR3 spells CASSLTSGREEQYF. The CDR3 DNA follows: TGTGCCAGCAGCCTAACTAGCGGCCGGGAGGAGCAGTACTTC.

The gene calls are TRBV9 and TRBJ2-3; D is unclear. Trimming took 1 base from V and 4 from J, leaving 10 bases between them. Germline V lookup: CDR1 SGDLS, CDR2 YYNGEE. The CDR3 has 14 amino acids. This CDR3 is CASSVFSIADTQYF. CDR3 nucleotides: TGTGCCAGCAGCGTATTTAGCATCGCAGATACGCAGTATTTT.

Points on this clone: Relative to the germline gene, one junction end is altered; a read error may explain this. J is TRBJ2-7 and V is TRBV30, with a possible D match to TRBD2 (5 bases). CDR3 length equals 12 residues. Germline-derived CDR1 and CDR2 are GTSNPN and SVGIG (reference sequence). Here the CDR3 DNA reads TGTGCCTGGAGTGGCGGGCTGGACCCCACCGCTTGG. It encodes CAWSGGLDPTAW. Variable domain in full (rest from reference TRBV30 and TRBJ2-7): SQTIHQWPATLVQPVGSPLSLECTVEGTSNPNLYWYRQAAGRGLQLLFYSVGIGQISSEVPQNLSASRPQDRQFILSSKKLLLSDSGFYLCAWSGGLDPTAWGPGTRLTVT.

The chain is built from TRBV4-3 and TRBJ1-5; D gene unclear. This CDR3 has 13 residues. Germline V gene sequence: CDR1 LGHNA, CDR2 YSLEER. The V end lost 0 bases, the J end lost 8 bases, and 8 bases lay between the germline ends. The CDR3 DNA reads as TGCGCCAGCAGCCAAGATCTCCGCGAGCCCCAGCATTTT. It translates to CASSQDLREPQHF.

The CDR3 DNA reads TGTGCCAGCAGCGTAGGTGACAGCCTGAGCTCCTACGAGCAGTACTTC. This codes for CASSVGDSLSSYEQYF. The chain combines TRBV9 with TRBJ2-7, with D maybe TRBD1 (5 bases). The CDR3 runs to 16 residues. Germline V gene sequence: CDR1 SGDLS, CDR2 YYNGEE. With 0 bases removed from V and 0 bases from J, the gap between germline ends came to 13 bases.

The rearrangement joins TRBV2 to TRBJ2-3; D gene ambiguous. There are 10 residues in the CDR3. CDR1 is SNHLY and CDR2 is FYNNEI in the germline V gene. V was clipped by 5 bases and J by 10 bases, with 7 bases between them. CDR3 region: CASSRSSQYF. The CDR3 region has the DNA TGTGCCAGCAGTAGGAGTTCGCAGTATTTT.

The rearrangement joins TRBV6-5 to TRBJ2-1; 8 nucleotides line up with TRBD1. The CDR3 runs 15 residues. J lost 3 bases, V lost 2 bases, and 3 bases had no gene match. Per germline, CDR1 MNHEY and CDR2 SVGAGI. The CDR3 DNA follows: TGTGCCAGCAGTTACGGACAGGGAAACTACAATGAGCAGTTCTTC. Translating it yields CASSYGQGNYNEQFF.

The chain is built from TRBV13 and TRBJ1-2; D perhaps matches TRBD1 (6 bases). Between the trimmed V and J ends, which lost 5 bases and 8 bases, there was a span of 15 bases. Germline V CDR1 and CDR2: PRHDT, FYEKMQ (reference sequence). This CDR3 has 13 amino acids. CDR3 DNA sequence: TGTGCCAGCAGCCCGGAGGACAGTAGCGGCTACACCTTC. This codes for CASSPEDSSGYTF. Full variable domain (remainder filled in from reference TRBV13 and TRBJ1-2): AAGVIQSPRHLIKEKRETATLKCYPIPRHDTVYWYQQGPGQDPQFLISFYEKMQSDKGSIPDRFSAQQFSDYHSELNMSSLELGDSALYFCASSPEDSSGYTFGSGTRLTVV.

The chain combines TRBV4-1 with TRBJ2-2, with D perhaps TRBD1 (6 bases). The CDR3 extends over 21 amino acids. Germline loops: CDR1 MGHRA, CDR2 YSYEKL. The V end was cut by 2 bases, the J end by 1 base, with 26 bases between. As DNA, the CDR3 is TGCGCCAGCAGCCAACCCCCGGGACACTTAAAATTTACTTTGAACACCGGGGAGCTGTTTTTT. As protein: CASSQPPGHLKFTLNTGELFF.